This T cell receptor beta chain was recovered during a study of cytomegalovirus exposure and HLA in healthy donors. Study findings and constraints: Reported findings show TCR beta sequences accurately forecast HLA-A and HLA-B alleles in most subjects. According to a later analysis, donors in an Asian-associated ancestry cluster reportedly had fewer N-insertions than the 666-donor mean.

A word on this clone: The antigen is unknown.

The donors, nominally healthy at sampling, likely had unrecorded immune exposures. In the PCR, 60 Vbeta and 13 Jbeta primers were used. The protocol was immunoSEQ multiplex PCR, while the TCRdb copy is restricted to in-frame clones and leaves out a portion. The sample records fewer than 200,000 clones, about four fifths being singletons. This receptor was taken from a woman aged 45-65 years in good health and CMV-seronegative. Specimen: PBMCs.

The CDR3 loop is CASSLGKFHSNQPQHF. The CDR3 coding sequence is TGTGCCAGCAGTCTAGGAAAGTTCCATAGCAATCAGCCCCAGCATTTT. The V call is TRBV27, the J call TRBJ1-5; D gene uncertain. This CDR3 has 16 amino acids. Germline CDR1 reads MNHEY; CDR2 reads SMNVEV (reference sequence). Trimming removed 5 bases at V and 0 bases at J, with 14 bases between.